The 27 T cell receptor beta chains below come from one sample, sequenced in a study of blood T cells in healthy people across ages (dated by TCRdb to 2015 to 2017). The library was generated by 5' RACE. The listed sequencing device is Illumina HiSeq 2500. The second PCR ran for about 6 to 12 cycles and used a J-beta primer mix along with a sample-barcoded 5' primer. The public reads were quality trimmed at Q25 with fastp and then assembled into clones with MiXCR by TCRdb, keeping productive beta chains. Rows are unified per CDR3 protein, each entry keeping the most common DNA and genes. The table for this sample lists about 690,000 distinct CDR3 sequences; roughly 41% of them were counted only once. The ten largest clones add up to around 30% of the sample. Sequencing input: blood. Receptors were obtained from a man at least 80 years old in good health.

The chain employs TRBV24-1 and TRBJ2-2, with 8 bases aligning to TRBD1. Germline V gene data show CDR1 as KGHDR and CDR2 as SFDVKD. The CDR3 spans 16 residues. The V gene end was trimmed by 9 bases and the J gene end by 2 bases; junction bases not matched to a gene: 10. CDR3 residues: CATQGRGLFNTGELFF. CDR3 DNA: TGTGCCACCCAGGGCAGGGGGCTTTTCAACACCGGGGAGCTGTTTTTT.

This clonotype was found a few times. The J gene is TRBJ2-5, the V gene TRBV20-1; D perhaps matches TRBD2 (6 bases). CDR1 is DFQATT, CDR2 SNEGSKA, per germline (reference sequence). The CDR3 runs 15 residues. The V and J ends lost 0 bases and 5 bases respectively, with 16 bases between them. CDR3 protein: CSARDGWRGSETQYF. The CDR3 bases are TGCAGTGCTAGAGATGGTTGGAGGGGTTCGGAGACCCAGTACTTC.

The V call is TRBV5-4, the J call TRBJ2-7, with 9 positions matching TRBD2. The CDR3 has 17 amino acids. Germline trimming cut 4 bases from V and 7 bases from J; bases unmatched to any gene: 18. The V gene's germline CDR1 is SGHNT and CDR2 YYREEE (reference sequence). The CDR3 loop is CASSPGTSLPPTNEQYF. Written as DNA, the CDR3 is TGTGCCAGCAGCCCCGGGACTAGCCTACCCCCGACCAATGAGCAGTACTTC.

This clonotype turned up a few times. Here the CDR3 reads CASSFGKSETQYF. DNA for the CDR3: TGTGCCAGCAGCTTCGGGAAATCGGAGACCCAGTACTTC. The J gene is TRBJ2-5, the V gene TRBV7-2; D is possibly TRBD2 (5 bases). The CDR3 has 13 amino acids. Trimming stripped 3 bases from V and 5 bases from J, with 10 bases between. Looked up from germline, CDR1 is SGHTA and CDR2 is FQGNSA. Supplemented by reference TRBV7-2 and TRBJ2-5, the full variable domain reads GAGVSQSPSNKVTEKGKDVELRCDPISGHTALYWYRQSLGQGLEFLIYFQGNSAPDKSGLPSDRFSAERTGGSVSTLTIQRTQQEDSAVYLCASSFGKSETQYFGPGTRLLVL.

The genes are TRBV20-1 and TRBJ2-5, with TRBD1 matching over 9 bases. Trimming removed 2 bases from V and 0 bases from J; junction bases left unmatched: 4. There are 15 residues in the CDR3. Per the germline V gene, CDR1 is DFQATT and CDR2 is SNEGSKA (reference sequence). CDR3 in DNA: TGCAGTGCTAGACCCGGGACAGGGTACCAAGAGACCCAGTACTTC. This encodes CSARPGTGYQETQYF.

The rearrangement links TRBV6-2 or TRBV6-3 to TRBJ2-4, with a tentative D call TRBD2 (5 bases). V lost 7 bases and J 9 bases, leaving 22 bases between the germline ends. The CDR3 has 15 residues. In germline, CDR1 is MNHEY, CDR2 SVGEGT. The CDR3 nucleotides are TGTGCCAGCACTAAACGACGGGGTGGGCAAGGCATTCAGTACTTC. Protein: CASTKRRGGQGIQYF.

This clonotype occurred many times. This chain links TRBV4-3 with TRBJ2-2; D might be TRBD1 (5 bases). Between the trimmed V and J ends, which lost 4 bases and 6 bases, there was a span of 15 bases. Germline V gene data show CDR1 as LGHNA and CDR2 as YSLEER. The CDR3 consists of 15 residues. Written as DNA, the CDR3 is TGCGCCAGCAGCCTCCAGCGCCAGGGCGCCGGGGAGCTGTTTTTT. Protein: CASSLQRQGAGELFF.

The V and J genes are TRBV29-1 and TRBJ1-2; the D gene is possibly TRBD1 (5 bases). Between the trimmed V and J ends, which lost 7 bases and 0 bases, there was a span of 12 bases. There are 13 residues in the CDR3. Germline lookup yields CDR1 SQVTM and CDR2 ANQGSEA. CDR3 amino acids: CSAWGGANYGYTF. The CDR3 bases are TGCAGCGCTTGGGGGGGAGCTAACTATGGCTACACCTTC.

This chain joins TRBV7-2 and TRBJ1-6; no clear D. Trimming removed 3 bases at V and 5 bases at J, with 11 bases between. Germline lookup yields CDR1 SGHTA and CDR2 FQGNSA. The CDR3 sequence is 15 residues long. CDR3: CASSLDWSDNSPLHF. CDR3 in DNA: TGTGCCAGCAGCTTGGATTGGTCCGATAATTCACCCCTCCACTTT.

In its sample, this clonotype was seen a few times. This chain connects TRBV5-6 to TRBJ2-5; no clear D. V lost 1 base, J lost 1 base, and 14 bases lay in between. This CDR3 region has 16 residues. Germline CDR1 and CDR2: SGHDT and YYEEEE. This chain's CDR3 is CASSLSRQDPQETQYF. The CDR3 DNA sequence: TGTGCCAGCAGCTTGTCGAGACAAGACCCCCAAGAGACCCAGTACTTC.

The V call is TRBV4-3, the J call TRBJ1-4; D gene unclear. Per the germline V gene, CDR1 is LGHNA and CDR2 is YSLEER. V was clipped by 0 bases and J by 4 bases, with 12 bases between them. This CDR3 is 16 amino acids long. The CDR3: CASSQDSQRINEKLFF. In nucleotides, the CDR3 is TGCGCCAGCAGCCAAGACAGTCAACGGATTAATGAAAAACTGTTTTTT.

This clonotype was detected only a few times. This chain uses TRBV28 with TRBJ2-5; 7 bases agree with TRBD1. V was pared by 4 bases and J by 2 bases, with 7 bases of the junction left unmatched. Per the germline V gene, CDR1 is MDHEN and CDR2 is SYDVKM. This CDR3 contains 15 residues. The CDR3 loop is CASSSPGQQQETQYF. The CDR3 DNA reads TGTGCCAGCAGTTCCCCGGGACAGCAACAAGAGACCCAGTACTTC. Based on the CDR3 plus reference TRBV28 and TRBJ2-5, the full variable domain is DVKVTQSSRYLVKRTGEKVFLECVQDMDHENMFWYRQDPGLGLRLIYFSYDVKMKEKGDIPEGYSVSREKKERFSLILESASTNQTSMYLCASSSPGQQQETQYFGPGTRLLVL.

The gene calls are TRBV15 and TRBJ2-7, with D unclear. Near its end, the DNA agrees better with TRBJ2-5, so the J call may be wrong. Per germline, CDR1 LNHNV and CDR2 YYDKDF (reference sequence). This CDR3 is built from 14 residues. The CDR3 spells CATSRELGQETQYF. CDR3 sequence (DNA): TGTGCCACCAGCAGAGAGTTGGGTCAAGAGACCCAGTACTTC.

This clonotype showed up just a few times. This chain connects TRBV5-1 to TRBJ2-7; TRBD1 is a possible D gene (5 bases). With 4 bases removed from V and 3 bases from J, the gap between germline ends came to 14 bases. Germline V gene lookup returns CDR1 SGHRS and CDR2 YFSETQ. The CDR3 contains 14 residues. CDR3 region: CASSPTDENYEQYF. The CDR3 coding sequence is TGCGCCAGCAGCCCGACAGACGAGAACTACGAGCAGTACTTC.

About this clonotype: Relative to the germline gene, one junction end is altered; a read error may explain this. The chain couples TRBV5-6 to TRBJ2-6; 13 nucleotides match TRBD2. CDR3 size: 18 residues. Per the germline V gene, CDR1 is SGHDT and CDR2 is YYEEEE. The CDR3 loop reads CASTPWTSGGTGATVLTF. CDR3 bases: TGTGCCAGCACTCCCTGGACTAGCGGGGGCACTGGGGCCACCGTCCTGACTTTC.

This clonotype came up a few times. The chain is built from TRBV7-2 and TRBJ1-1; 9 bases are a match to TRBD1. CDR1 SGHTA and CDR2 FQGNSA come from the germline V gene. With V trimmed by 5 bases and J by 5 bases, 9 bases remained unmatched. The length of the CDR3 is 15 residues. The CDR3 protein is CASSLQTGGLTEAFF. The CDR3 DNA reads TGTGCCAGCAGCCTACAGACAGGGGGACTAACTGAAGCTTTCTTT.

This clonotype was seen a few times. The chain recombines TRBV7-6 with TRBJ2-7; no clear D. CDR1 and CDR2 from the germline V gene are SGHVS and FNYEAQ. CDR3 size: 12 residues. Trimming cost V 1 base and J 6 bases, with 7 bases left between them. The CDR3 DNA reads TGTGCCAGCAGCTTAGGAGACCCCGAGCAGTACTTC. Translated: CASSLGDPEQYF.

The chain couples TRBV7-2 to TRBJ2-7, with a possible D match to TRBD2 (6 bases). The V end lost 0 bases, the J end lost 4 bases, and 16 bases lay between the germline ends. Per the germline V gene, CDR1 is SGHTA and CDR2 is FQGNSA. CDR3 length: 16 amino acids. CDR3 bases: TGTGCCAGCAGCTTAGCGGCGGCCCCTCGGGAGTACGAGCAGTACTTC. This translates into CASSLAAAPREYEQYF.

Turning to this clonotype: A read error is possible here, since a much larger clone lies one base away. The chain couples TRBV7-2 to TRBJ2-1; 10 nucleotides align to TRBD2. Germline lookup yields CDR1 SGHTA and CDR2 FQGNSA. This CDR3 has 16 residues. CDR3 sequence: CAGSRRLAGFANEQFF. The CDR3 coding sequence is TGTGCCGGCAGCCGCCGACTAGCGGGCTTTGCAAATGAGCAGTTCTTC.

As DNA, the CDR3 is TGTGCCAGCAGCACCGCTTTGGATACGCAGTATTTT. Translated: CASSTALDTQYF. The chain carries TRBV9 and TRBJ2-3; D not resolved. Germline V gene sequence: CDR1 SGDLS, CDR2 YYNGEE. This CDR3 spans 12 amino acids. V was cut by 4 bases and J by 6 bases, with 9 bases left in between.

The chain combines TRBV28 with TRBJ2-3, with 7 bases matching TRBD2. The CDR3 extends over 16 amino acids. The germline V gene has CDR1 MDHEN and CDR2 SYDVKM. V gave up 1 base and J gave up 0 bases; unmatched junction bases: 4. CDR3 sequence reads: CASSLSGLESTDTQYF. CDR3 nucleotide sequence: TGTGCCAGCAGTTTATCCGGACTAGAAAGCACAGATACGCAGTATTTT.

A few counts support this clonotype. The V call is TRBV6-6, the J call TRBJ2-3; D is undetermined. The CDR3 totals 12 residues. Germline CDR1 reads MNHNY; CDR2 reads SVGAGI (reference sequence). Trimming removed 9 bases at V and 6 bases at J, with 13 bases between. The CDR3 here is CASNRNTDTQYF. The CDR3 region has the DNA TGTGCCAGTAACCGAAATACGGATACGCAGTATTTT.

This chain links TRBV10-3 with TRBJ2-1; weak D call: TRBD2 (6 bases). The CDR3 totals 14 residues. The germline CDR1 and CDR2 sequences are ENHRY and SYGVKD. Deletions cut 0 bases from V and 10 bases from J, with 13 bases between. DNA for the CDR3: TGTGCCATCAGTGAGTCATCGGGAGAAGGGGAGCAGTTCTTC. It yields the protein CAISESSGEGEQFF.

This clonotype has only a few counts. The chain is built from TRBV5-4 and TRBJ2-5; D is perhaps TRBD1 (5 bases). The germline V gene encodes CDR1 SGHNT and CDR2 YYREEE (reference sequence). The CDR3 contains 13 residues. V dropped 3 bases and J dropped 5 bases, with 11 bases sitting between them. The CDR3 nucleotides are TGTGCCAGCAGCTCACCAGGGATGGAGACCCAGTACTTC. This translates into CASSSPGMETQYF.

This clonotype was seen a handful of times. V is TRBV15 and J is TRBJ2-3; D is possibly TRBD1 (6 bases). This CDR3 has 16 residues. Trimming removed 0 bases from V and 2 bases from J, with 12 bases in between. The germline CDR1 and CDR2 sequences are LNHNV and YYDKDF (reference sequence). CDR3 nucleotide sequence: TGTGCCACCAGCAGAGATGGCACAGGGCCCACAGATACGCAGTATTTT. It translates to CATSRDGTGPTDTQYF.

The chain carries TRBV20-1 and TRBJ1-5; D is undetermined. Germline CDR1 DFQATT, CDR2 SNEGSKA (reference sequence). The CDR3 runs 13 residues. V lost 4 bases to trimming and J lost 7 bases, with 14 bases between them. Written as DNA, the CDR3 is TGCAGTGCTATTTCCGGCAGAAGGCAGCCCCAGCATTTT. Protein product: CSAISGRRQPQHF.

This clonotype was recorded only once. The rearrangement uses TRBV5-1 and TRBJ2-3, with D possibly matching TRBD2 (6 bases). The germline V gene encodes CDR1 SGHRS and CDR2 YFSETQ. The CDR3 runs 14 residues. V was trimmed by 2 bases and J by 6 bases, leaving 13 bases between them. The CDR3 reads CASSFSPGEDTQYF. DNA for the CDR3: TGCGCCAGCAGCTTTTCCCCGGGAGAGGATACGCAGTATTTT.